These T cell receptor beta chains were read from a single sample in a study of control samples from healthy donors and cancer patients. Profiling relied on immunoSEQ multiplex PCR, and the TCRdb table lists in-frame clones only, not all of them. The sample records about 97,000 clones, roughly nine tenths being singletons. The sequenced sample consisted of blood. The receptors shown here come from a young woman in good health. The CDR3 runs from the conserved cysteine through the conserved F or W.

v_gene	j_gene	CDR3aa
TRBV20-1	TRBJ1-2	CSASSGTGALNYGYTF
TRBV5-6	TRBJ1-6	CASSLANWIANSPLHF
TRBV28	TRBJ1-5	CAIDGSNQPQHF
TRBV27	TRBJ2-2	CASTPEFGLGELFF
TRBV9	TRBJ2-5	CASSVRQGQETQYF
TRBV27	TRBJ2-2	CASSSFLARTGELFF
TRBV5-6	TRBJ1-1	CASSLGLRDTEAFF
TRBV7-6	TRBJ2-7	CASSLREGPLNEQYF
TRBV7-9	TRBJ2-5	CASSLQEYQETQYF
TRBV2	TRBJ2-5	CASSAGQGMETQYF
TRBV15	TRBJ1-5	CATSRTIQDYQPQHF
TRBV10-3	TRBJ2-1	CAIGTPFEQFF
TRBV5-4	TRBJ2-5	CASSLALGGDKETQYF
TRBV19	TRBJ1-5	CASSLEGTAALQPQHF
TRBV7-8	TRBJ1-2	CAVIRDSHNYGYTF
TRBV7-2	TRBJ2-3	CASSSKNPGRSDTQYF
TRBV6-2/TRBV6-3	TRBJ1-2	CASSYSGDPGQGLSNYGYTF
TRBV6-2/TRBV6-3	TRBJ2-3	CASSQLNLAGGRTDTQYF
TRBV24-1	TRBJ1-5	CATSDGTGLSNQPQHF
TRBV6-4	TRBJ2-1	CASSDSGGRGFNEQFF
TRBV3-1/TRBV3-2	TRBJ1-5	CASSLFGREVQPQHF
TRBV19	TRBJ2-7	CASRYSGTSSYEQYF
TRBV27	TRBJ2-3	CASTGSVQGTDTQYF
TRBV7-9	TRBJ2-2	CASSLASSTGELFF
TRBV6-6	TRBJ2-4	CASMDQEGKNIQYF
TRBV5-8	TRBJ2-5	CASSLGAGFQETQYF
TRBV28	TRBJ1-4	CASSLWQGANEKLFF
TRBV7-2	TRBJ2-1	CASSTTAGPYNEQFF
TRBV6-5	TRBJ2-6	CASSPRVSGANVLTF
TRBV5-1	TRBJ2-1	CASSSDYEQFF
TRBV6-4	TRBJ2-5	CASARTRGGQETQYF
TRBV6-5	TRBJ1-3	CASRRRGPGNTIYF
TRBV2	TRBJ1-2	CAGRGRVDGYTF
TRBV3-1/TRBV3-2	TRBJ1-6	CASSQDSPLHF
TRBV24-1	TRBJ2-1	CATSDTPGSGTYNEQFF
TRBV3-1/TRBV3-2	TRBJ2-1	CASSQGPPSGASNEQFF
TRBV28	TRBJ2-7	CASSFLHRSEQYF
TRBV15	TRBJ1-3	CATSRVGNTIYF
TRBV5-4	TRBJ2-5	CASSKPGLEQETQYF
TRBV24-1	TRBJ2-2	CATSLAGQPNTGELFF
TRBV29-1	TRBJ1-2	CSVEVSWNYGYTF
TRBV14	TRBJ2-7	CASSPEDGPSYEQYF
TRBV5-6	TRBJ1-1	CASSFGAGDFNTEAFF
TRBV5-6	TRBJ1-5	CASQLGGTTQPQHF
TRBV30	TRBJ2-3	CAWINPDRGGADTQYF
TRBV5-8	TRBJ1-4	CASSGGQPNEKLFF
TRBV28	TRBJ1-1	CASSFQVGAEAFF
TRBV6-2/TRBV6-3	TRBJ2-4	CASSLPGKPPSF
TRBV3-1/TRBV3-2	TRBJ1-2	CASSQEGGGVYGYTF
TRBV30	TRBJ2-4	CAWSVGSGRRDIQYF
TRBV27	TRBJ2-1	CASSLGLAGGPGEQFF
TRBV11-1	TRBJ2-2	CASSLDVASGGELFF